The next 11 T cell receptor beta chains were all read from a single sample in a study of OX40 agonist ivuxolimab in advanced cancers. Using immunoSEQ multiplex PCR, the repertoire was profiled, and TCRdb retains in-frame clones only, with some absent. The sample lists about 48,000 clones, 83% occurring once. The material sequenced was CD4+ or CD8+ T cells sorted from blood, taken in a trial of the OX40 agonist ivuxolimab. The receptor source for this set is an adult with an advanced solid tumor such as melanoma, head and neck, liver or kidney cancer.

V is TRBV7-3 and J is TRBJ2-3; tentative D call: TRBD2 (5 bases). The CDR3 is 13 amino acids. Germline loops: CDR1 SGHTA, CDR2 FQGTGA. Trimming took 4 bases from V and 5 from J, leaving 10 bases between them. CDR3 region: CASSSGRGDTQYF. CDR3 coding DNA: TGTGCCAGCAGCTCCGGACGGGGAGATACGCAGTATTTT.

The V and J genes are TRBV2 and TRBJ2-7; perhaps TRBD2 as D (5 bases). V was shortened by 0 bases and J by 3 bases, with 12 bases between the two germline ends. The length of the CDR3 is 15 residues. Germline V gives CDR1 SNHLY, CDR2 FYNNEI. CDR3 DNA: TGTGCCAGCAGTGAAGCGGGTCCCGGGGTCTACGAGCAGTACTTC. This codes for CASSEAGPGVYEQYF.

The gene calls are TRBV6-6 and TRBJ1-1; the match to TRBD1 covers 12 bases. The CDR3 totals 14 residues. CDR1 and CDR2 (germline): MNHNY, SVGAGI (reference sequence). V lost 5 bases to trimming and J lost 10 bases; unmatched junction nucleotides: 8. The CDR3 region is CASSRGTGGVGAFF. Here the CDR3 DNA reads TGTGCCAGCAGTAGGGGGACAGGGGGCGTGGGAGCTTTCTTT.

The J gene is TRBJ2-7, the V gene TRBV5-1; 9 bases are shared with TRBD1. This CDR3 contains 15 residues. Germline assignment: CDR1 SGHRS and CDR2 YFSETQ. V gave up 4 bases and J gave up 4 bases; unmatched junction bases: 9. CDR3 in amino acids: CASSTDDRGTYEQYF. CDR3 nucleotide sequence: TGCGCCAGCAGCACAGACGACAGGGGGACTTACGAGCAGTACTTC.

The chain links TRBV4-1 to TRBJ1-1, with D uncertain. The length of the CDR3 is 15 residues. V was shortened by 1 base and J by 0 bases, with 9 bases between the two germline ends. Germline CDR1 MGHRA, CDR2 YSYEKL. The CDR3 DNA sequence: TGCGCCAGCAGCCAAGTAAGCCCTTTGAACACTGAAGCTTTCTTT. Its protein is CASSQVSPLNTEAFF.

The chain recombines TRBV30 with TRBJ2-1; unclear D gene. The germline gives CDR1 GTSNPN, CDR2 SVGIG (reference sequence). This CDR3 is 13 amino acids long. The V end lost 2 bases, the J end lost 6 bases, and 11 bases lay between the germline ends. The CDR3 coding sequence is TGTGCCTGGAGTAGTGGTGCCGGCAATGAGCAGTTCTTC. It yields the protein CAWSSGAGNEQFF.

The V and J genes are TRBV5-6 and TRBJ2-7; no clear D. V was cut by 2 bases and J by 4 bases, with 4 bases left in between. Germline lookup yields CDR1 SGHDT and CDR2 YYEEEE. The CDR3 contains 11 residues. Here the CDR3 DNA reads TGTGCCAGCAGCTTTCGGTACGAGCAGTACTTC. It encodes CASSFRYEQYF.

This rearrangement joins TRBV11-3 to TRBJ2-7; 9 bases match TRBD1. J gave up 2 bases and V 2 bases, and 4 bases lay outside the gene matches. Germline V gene data show CDR1 as SGHNT and CDR2 as YENEEA. There are 15 residues in the CDR3. The CDR3 nucleotides are TGTGCCAGCAGCTTAACCGGACAGGGGACCTACGAGCAGTACTTC. This sequence encodes CASSLTGQGTYEQYF.

The chain couples TRBV5-1 to TRBJ2-3, with 9 bases fitting TRBD2. The germline gives CDR1 SGHRS, CDR2 YFSETQ. The CDR3 covers 16 residues. Trimming cost V 4 bases and J 8 bases; bases outside gene matches: 14. CDR3 amino acids: CASSKSGGTSAATQYF. CDR3 DNA: TGCGCCAGCAGCAAAAGCGGGGGGACGTCGGCTGCTACGCAGTATTTT.

The rearrangement links TRBV5-1 to TRBJ2-1, with D possibly being TRBD1 or TRBD2 (5 bases each). The germline V and J ends were trimmed by 0 bases and 0 bases, with 10 bases remaining between them. Germline V gene sequence: CDR1 SGHRS, CDR2 YFSETQ. This CDR3 has 16 residues. CDR3 amino acids: CASSLAERGSYNEQFF. CDR3 in DNA: TGCGCCAGCAGCTTGGCCGAGAGGGGCTCCTACAATGAGCAGTTCTTC. The variable domain in full, with the rest retrieved from reference TRBV5-1 and TRBJ2-1, is KAGVTQTPRYLIKTRGQQVTLSCSPISGHRSVSWYQQTPGQGLQFLFEYFSETQRNKGNFPGRFSGRQFSNSRSEMNVSTLELGDSALYLCASSLAERGSYNEQFFGPGTRLTVL.

J is TRBJ2-7 and V is TRBV5-1, with D unclear. This CDR3 spans 15 amino acids. CDR1 and CDR2 (germline): SGHRS, YFSETQ. Trimming removed 0 bases from V and 6 bases from J, with 16 bases in between. Here the CDR3 DNA reads TGCGCCAGCAGCTTGGAGCTTCGCCCGCCGGGCGAGCAGTACTTC. As protein: CASSLELRPPGEQYF.